These 12 T cell receptor beta chains were all obtained from the same sample, sequenced in a study of blood T cell repertoires in COVID-19 (dated by TCRdb to the early 2020s). Library prep was done by the immunoSEQ multiplex PCR assay. The table comes from immuneACCESS by way of TCRdb, which keeps in-frame sequences with V and J called. Part of the clones is missing from these tables; in studies checked, under half for an unresolved V gene and the rest for unknown reasons. This sample lists more than 300,000 clones; approximately 87% were detected once. The ten largest clonotypes hold less than 2.5% of the sample. The sequencing input was PBMCs or T cells enriched from blood (not recorded which). These receptor sequences come from a middle-aged man in a cohort exposed to, infected with or recovered from COVID-19 (not recorded which).

The rearrangement joins TRBV5-1 to TRBJ2-1; TRBD2 matches at 9 bases. The J segment lost 5 bases and the V segment lost 2 bases, leaving 2 bases of the junction unmatched. Germline V gives CDR1 SGHRS, CDR2 YFSETQ. The CDR3 is 14 amino acids. The CDR3 nucleotides are TGCGCCAGCAGCTTTAGCGGGAGAAACAATGAGCAGTTCTTC. Its protein is CASSFSGRNNEQFF.

Notes on this clone: The same CDR3 arises from other DNA sequences in this sample as well. The chain links TRBV9 to TRBJ2-1, with TRBD2 matching 8 bases. This CDR3 spans 15 amino acids. The V gene's germline CDR1 is SGDLS and CDR2 YYNGEE. The J segment lost 3 bases and the V segment lost 2 bases, leaving 4 bases of the junction unmatched. The DNA of the CDR3 is TGTGCCAGCAGCGTCGACAGCGGGAGCTACAATGAGCAGTTCTTC. It yields the protein CASSVDSGSYNEQFF. The variable domain in full, completed from reference TRBV9 and TRBJ2-1, reads DSGVTQTPKHLITATGQRVTLRCSPRSGDLSVYWYQQSLDQGLQFLIQYYNGEERAKGNILERFSAQQFPDLHSELNLSSLELGDSALYFCASSVDSGSYNEQFFGPGTRLTVL.

This chain connects TRBV18 to TRBJ1-2, with 8 bases aligning to TRBD1. Germline loops: CDR1 KGHSH, CDR2 LQKENI. Germline trimming cut 3 bases from V and 4 bases from J; bases unmatched to any gene: 7. CDR3 length: 15 residues. CDR3 loop: CASSPGQVQIYGYTF. CDR3 coding DNA: TGTGCCAGCTCACCGGGACAGGTTCAGATCTATGGCTACACCTTC.

The V and J genes are TRBV30 and TRBJ2-5, with 9 bases aligning to TRBD2. This CDR3 is 17 amino acids long. Germline V gene data show CDR1 as GTSNPN and CDR2 as SVGIG (reference sequence). J gave up 0 bases and V 0 bases, and 8 bases lay outside the gene matches. The CDR3 nucleotides read TGTGCCTGGAGTGTAGCCCGAACTAGCGGGTACCAAGAGACCCAGTACTTC. Protein product: CAWSVARTSGYQETQYF.

The V and J genes are TRBV7-7 and TRBJ2-2, with D possibly being TRBD2 (5 bases). V dropped 5 bases and J dropped 4 bases, with 14 bases sitting between them. The CDR3 contains 15 residues. Germline CDR1 and CDR2: SSHAT and FNYEAQ (reference sequence). In DNA form, the CDR3 reads TGTGCCAGCAGCCGGAGCGGCTCCGGCACCGGGGAGCTGTTTTTT. Its translation is CASSRSGSGTGELFF.

This sequence joins TRBV3-1 (or the pseudogene TRBV3-2) and TRBJ2-7; D is undetermined. Germline-derived CDR1 and CDR2 are LGHDT and YNNKEL (reference sequence). The CDR3 has 11 residues. The V gene lost 5 bases and the J gene lost 7 bases, with 9 bases spanning the gap. Written as DNA, the CDR3 is TGTGCCAGCAGCTGGGCTTGGGAGCAGTACTTC. It encodes CASSWAWEQYF.

The chain is built from TRBV9 and TRBJ2-1, with 9 bases fitting TRBD2. CDR3 length: 15 amino acids. The junction had 8 bases not matched to a gene; V was cut back by 5 bases and J by 5 bases. Germline CDR1 SGDLS, CDR2 YYNGEE. For the CDR3, the DNA is TGTGCCAGCAGTCCTATAGCGGGAGTGAACAATGAGCAGTTCTTC. Residues: CASSPIAGVNNEQFF.

V and J are TRBV5-1 and TRBJ2-7; 12 bases line up with TRBD1. Germline V gene data show CDR1 as SGHRS and CDR2 as YFSETQ. The junction had 7 bases not matched to a gene; V was cut back by 3 bases and J by 3 bases. The CDR3 contains 16 residues. CDR3 sequence: CASSWTGTGGGYEQYF. The CDR3 nucleotides read TGCGCCAGCAGCTGGACCGGGACAGGGGGCGGCTACGAGCAGTACTTC.

For the CDR3, the DNA is TGTGCCAGTAGTATCGACAGGAGAAACACCATATATTTT. It translates to CASSIDRRNTIYF. This chain links TRBV19 with TRBJ1-3; tentatively, D is TRBD1 (6 bases). Germline V gene sequence: CDR1 LNHDA, CDR2 SQIVND (reference sequence). The CDR3 covers 13 residues. Trimming left V 3 bases short and J 5 bases short, with 8 bases between.

In nucleotides, the CDR3 is TGTGCCAGCAGCCGACAGGGAATACATGGCTACACCTTC. Its protein product is CASSRQGIHGYTF. J is TRBJ1-2 and V is TRBV5-6, with 7 bases matching TRBD1. The CDR3 has 13 amino acids. CDR1 SGHDT and CDR2 YYEEEE come from the germline V gene. V lost 4 bases, J lost 6 bases, and 6 bases stayed unmatched. Using reference TRBV5-6 and TRBJ1-2 for the parts outside the CDR3, the full variable domain is DAGVTQSPTHLIKTRGQQVTLRCSPKSGHDTVSWYQQALGQGPQFIFQYYEEEERQRGNFPDRFSGHQFPNYSSELNVNALLLGDSALYLCASSRQGIHGYTFGSGTRLTVV.

V is TRBV15 and J is TRBJ2-1; TRBD2 agrees at 9 bases. With 1 base clipped from V and 8 bases from J, the junction kept 9 bases outside the gene matches. This CDR3 has 16 residues. The germline CDR1 and CDR2 sequences are LNHNV and YYDKDF (reference sequence). The CDR3 nucleotides are TGTGCCACCAGCAGAGGGGCTAGCGGGATTTTCGATGAGCAGTTCTTC. Its translation: CATSRGASGIFDEQFF.

In DNA form, the CDR3 reads TGTGCCAGCTCACCAACAGGGTACTATGGCTACACCTTC. Translated: CASSPTGYYGYTF. The chain links TRBV18 to TRBJ1-2, with a tentative D call TRBD1 (6 bases). Trimming took off 2 bases at V and 3 bases at J, with 7 bases between the two ends. The CDR3 consists of 13 residues. In germline, CDR1 is KGHSH, CDR2 LQKENI.